This record looks at one T cell receptor beta chain sequence and its context. The data originate from a study of T cell responses to AZD1222 COVID-19 vaccine. Libraries were prepared by immunoSEQ multiplex PCR; TCRdb keeps only in-frame clonotypes and omits some of them. The repertoire has 150,000 or so clones, about 89% of them found once; the top ten carry just under 6.5%. This sequence was found in an adult in good health. The sample here was peripheral blood, taken on day 0 of AZD1222 vaccination.

In DNA form, the CDR3 reads TGCAGTGCTCGGACAGGGCTTGGCTACACCTTC. Its translation is CSARTGLGYTF. The chain uses TRBV20-1 and TRBJ1-2; TRBD1 agrees at 8 bases. The CDR3 length is 11 residues. J gave up 7 bases and V 5 bases, and 3 bases lay outside the gene matches. CDR1 is DFQATT and CDR2 is SNEGSKA in the germline V gene (reference sequence).